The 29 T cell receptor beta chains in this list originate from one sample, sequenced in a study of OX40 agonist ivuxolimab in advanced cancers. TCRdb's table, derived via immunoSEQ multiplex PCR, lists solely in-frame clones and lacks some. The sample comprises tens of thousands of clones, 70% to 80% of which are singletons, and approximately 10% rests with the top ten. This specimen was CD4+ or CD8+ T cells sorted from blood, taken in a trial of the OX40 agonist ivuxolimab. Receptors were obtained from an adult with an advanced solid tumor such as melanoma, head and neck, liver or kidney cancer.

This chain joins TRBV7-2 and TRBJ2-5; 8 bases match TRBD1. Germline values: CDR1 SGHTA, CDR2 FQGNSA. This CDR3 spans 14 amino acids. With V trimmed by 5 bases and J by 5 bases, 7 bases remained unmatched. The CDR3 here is CASSTRTGSETQYF. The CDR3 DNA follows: TGTGCCAGCAGCACGCGGACAGGGAGCGAGACCCAGTACTTC.

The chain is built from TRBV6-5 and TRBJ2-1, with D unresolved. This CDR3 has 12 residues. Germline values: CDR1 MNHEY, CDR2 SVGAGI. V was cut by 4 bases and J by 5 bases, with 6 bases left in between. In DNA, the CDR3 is TGTGCCAGCAGTTGGGGAAACAATGAGCAGTTCTTC. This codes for CASSWGNNEQFF.

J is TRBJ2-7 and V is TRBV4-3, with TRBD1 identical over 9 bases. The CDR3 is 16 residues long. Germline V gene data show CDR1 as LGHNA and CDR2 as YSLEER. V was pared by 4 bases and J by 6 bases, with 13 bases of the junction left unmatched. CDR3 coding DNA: TGCGCCAGCAGCCGGATCGGACAGGGGAAGGTTCGCGAGCAGTACTTC. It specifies CASSRIGQGKVREQYF.

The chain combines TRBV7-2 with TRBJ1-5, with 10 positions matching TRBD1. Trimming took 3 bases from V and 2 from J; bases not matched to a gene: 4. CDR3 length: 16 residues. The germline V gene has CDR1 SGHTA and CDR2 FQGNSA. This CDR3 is CASSLTGGWGNQPQHF. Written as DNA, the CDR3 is TGTGCCAGCAGCTTGACAGGGGGCTGGGGCAATCAGCCCCAGCATTTT.

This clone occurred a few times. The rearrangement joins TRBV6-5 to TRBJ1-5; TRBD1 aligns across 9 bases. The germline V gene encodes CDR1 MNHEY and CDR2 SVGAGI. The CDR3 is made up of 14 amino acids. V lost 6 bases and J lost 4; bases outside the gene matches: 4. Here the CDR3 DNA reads TGTGCCAGCAGCCCGGACAGGGGAAATCAGCCCCAGCATTTT. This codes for CASSPDRGNQPQHF.

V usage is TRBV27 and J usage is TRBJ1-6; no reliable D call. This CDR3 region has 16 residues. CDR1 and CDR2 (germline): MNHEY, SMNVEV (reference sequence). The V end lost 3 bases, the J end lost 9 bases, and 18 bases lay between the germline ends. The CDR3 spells CASSFSSQSGFSPLHF. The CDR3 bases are TGTGCCAGCAGTTTTTCGTCACAGTCGGGGTTTTCACCCCTCCACTTT.

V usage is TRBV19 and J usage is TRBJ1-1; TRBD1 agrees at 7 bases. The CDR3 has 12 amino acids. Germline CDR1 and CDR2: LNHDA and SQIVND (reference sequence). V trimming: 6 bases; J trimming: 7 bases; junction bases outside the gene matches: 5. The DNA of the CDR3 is TGTGCCAGTAGAACAGGGGCGGGTGAAGCTTTCTTT. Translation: CASRTGAGEAFF.

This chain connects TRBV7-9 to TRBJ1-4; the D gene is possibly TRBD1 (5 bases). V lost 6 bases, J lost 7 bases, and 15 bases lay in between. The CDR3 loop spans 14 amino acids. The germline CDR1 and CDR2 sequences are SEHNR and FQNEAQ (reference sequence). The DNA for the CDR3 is TGTGCCAGCAGGATATCAGGGTCTAGTGAAAAACTGTTTTTT. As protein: CASRISGSSEKLFF.

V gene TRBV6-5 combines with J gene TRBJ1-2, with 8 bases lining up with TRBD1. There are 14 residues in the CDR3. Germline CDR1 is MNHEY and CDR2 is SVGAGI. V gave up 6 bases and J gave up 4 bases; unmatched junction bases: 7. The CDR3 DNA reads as TGTGCCAGCAGCCTCGGACAGGGACTCTATGGCTACACCTTC. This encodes CASSLGQGLYGYTF.

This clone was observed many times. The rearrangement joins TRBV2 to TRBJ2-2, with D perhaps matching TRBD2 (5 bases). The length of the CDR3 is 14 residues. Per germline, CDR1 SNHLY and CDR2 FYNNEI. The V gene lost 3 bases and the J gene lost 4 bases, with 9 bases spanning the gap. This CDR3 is CASSESGPTGELFF. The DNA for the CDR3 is TGTGCCAGCAGTGAGAGCGGTCCCACCGGGGAGCTGTTTTTT.

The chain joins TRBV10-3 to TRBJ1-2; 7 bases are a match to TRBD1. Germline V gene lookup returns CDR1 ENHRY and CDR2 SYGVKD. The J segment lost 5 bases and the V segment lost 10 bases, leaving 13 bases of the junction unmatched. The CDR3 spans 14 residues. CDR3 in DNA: TGTGCCACCAAGGGAGGGGGCCCCTTTTATGGCTACACCTTC. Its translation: CATKGGGPFYGYTF.

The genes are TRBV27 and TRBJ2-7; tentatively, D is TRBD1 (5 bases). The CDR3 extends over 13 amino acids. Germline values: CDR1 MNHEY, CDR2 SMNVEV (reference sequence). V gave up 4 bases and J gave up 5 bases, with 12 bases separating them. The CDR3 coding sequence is TGTGCCAGCAGTTATCAGGGCAGAGACGAGCAGTACTTC. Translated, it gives CASSYQGRDEQYF.

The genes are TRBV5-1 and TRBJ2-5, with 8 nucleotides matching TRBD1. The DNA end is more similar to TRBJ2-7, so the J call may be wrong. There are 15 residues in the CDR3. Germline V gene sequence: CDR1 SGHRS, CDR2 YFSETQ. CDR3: CASSLAGQAFYEQYF. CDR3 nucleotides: TGCGCCAGCAGCTTGGCGGGACAGGCATTCTACGAGCAGTACTTC.

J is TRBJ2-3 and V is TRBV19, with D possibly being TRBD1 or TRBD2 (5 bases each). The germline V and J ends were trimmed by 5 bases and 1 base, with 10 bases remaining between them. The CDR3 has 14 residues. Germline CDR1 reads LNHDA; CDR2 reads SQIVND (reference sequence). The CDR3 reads CASSSGRGTDTQYF. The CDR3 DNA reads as TGTGCCAGTAGTTCGGGACGGGGCACAGATACGCAGTATTTT. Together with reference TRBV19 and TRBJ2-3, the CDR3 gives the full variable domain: DGGITQSPKYLFRKEGQNVTLSCEQNLNHDAMYWYRQDPGQGLRLIYYSQIVNDFQKGDIAEGYSVSREKKESFPLTVTSAQKNPTAFYLCASSSGRGTDTQYFGPGTRLTVL.

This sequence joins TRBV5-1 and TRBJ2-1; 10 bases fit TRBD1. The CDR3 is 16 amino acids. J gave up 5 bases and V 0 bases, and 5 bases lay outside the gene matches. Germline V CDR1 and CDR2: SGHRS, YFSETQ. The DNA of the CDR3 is TGCGCCAGCAGCTTGGCGATGGGACAGGGGAACAATGAGCAGTTCTTC. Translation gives CASSLAMGQGNNEQFF.

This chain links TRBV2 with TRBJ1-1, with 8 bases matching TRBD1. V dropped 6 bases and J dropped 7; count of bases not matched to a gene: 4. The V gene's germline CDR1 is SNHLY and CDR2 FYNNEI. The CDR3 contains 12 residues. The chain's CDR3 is CASRADRGEAFF. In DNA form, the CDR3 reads TGTGCCAGCAGGGCCGACAGGGGTGAAGCTTTCTTT.

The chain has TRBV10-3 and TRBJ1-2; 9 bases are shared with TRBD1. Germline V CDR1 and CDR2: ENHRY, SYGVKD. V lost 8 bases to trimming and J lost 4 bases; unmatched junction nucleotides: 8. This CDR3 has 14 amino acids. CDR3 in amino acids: CAIDPGQGSYGYTF. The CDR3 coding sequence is TGTGCCATCGACCCCGGACAGGGGAGCTATGGCTACACCTTC.

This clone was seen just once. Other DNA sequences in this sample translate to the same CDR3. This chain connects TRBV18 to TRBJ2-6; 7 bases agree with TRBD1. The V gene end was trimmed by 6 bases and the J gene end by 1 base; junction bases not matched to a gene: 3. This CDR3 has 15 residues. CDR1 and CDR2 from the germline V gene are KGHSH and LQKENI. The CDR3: CASSQDRSGANVLTF. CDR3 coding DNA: TGTGCCAGCTCGCAGGACAGGTCTGGGGCCAACGTCCTGACTTTC.

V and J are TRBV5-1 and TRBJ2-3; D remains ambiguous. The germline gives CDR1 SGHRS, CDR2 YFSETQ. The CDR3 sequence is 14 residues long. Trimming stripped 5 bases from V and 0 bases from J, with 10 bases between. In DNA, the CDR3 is TGCGCCAGCAGGCATAGTGATAGCACAGATACGCAGTATTTT. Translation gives CASRHSDSTDTQYF.

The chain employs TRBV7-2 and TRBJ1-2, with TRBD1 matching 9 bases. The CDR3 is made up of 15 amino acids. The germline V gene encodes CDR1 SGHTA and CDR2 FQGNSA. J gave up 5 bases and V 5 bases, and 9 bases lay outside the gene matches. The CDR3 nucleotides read TGTGCCAGCAGCCCGAGCGGGACAGGGCTTTATGGCTACACCTTC. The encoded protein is CASSPSGTGLYGYTF.

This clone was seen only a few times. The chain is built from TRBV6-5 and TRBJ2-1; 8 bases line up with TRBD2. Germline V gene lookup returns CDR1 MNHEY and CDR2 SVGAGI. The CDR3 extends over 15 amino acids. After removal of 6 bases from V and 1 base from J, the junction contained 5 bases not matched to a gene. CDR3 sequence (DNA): TGTGCCAGCAGCCTAGCGGGCGAATCCTACAATGAGCAGTTCTTC. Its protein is CASSLAGESYNEQFF.

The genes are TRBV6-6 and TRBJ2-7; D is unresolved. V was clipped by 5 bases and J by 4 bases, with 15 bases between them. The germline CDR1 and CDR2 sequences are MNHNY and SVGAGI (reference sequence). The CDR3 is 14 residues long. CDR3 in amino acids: CASSRPAPGYEQYF. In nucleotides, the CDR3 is TGTGCCAGCAGTCGCCCGGCGCCGGGTTACGAGCAGTACTTC.

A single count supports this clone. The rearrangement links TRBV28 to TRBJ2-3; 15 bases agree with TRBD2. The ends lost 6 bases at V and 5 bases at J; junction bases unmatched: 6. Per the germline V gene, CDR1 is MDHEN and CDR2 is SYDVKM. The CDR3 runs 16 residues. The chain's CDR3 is CASSLRGLAGGDTQYF. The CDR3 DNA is TGTGCCAGCAGCTTGAGGGGACTAGCGGGAGGAGATACGCAGTATTTT.

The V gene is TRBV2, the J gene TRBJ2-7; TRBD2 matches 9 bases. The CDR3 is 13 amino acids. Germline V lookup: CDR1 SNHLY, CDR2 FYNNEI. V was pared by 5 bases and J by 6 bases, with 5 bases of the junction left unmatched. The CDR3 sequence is CASSKAGGFEQYF. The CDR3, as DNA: TGTGCCAGCAGTAAGGCGGGAGGGTTCGAGCAGTACTTC.

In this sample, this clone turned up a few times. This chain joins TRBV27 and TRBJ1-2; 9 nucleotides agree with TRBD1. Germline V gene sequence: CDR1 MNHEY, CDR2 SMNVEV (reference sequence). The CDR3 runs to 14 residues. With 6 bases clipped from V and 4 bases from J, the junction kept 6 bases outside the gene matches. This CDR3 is CASRTGGSGYGYTF. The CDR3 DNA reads TGTGCCAGCAGAACAGGGGGCTCAGGCTATGGCTACACCTTC.

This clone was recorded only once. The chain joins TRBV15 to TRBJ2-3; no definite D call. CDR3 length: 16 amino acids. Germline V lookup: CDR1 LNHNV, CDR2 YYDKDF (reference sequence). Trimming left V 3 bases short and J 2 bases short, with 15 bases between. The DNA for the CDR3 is TGTGCCACCAGCAGCCCAACCGGCCCGCACACAGATACGCAGTATTTT. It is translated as CATSSPTGPHTDTQYF.

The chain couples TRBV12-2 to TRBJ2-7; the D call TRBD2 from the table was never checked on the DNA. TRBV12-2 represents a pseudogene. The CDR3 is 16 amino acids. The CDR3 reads CASRLRNKTGTYEQYF. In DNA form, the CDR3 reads TGTGCAAGTCGCTTGAGGAATAAGACCGGTACCTACGAGCAGTACTTC.

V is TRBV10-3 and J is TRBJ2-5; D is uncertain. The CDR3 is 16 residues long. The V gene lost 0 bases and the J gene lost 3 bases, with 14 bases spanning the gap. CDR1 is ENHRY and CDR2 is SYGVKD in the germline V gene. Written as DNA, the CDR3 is TGTGCCATCAGTGAGTCGACGCCCATAAGGGAAGAGACCCAGTACTTC. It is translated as CAISESTPIREETQYF.

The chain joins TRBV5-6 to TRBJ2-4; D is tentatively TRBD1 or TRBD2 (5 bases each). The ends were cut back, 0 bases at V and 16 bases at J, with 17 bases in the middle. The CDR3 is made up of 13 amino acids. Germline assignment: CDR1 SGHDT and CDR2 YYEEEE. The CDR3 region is CASSLAGTQSRYF. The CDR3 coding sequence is TGTGCCAGCAGCTTGGCCGGGACCCAATCTCGATACTTC.